This T cell receptor (beta chain) was profiled in a study of control samples from healthy donors and cancer patients. The CDR3 extends over 14 amino acids. Germline CDR1 reads KGHSH; CDR2 reads LQKENI. V was cut by 1 base and J by 7 bases, with 10 bases left in between. Method: immunoSEQ multiplex PCR; TCRdb's copy keeps in-frame clones and lacks some. The sample records some 140,000 clones, roughly 94% being singletons. The chain employs TRBV18 and TRBJ1-4, with D uncertain. The sequence was obtained from a man aged 60 to 75 with colorectal cancer. Sequencing was done on a sample of PBMCs. The CDR3 reads CASSPRAAGEKLFF. The CDR3 coding sequence is TGTGCCAGCTCACCACGGGCTGCGGGTGAAAAACTGTTTTTT.